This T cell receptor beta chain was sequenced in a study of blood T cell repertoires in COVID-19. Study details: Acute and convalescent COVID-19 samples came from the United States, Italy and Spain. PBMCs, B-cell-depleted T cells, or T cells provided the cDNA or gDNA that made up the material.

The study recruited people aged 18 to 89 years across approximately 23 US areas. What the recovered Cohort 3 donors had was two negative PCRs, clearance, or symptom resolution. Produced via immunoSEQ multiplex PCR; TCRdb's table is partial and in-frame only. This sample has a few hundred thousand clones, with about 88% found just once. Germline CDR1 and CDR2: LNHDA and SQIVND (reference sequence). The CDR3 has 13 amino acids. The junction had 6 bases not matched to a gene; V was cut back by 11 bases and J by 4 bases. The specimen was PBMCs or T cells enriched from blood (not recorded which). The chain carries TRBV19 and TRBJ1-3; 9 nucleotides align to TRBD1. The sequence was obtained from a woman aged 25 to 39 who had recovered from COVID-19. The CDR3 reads CAVQGARGNTIYF. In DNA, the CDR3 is TGTGCCGTACAGGGGGCTAGAGGAAACACCATATATTTT.